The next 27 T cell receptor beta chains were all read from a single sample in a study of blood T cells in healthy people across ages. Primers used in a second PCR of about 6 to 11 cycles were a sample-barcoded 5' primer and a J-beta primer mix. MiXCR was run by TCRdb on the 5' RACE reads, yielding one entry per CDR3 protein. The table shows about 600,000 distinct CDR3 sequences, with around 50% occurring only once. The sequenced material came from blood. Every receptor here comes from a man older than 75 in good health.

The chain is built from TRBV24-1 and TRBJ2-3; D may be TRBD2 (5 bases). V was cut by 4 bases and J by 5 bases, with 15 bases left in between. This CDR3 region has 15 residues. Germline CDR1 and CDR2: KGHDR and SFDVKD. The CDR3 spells CATSDGEGSRDTQYF. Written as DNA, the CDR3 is TGTGCCACCAGTGACGGGGAAGGGTCTCGAGATACGCAGTATTTT.

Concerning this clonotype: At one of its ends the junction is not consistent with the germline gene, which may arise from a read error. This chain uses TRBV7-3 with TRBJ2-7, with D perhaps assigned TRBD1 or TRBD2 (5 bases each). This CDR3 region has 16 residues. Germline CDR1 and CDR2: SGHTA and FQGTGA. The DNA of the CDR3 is TGTGCCAGCAACTTAATCGGGGCTCCTAGCTCCTACGAGCGGTACTTC. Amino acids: CASNLIGAPSSYERYF.

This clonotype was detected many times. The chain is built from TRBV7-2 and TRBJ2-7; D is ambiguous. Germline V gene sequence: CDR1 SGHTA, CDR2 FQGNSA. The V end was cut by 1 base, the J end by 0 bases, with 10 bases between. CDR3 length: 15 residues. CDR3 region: CASSLGAGSSYEQYF. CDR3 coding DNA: TGTGCCAGCAGCTTAGGGGCAGGAAGCTCCTACGAGCAGTACTTC.

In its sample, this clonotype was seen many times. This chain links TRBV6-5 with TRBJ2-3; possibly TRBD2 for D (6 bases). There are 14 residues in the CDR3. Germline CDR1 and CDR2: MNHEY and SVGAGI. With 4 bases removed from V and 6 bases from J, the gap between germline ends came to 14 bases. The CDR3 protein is CASSLAGRMDTQYF. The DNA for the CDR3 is TGTGCCAGCAGTTTGGCGGGACGGATGGATACGCAGTATTTT.

CDR3 DNA: TGCGCCAGCAGCCAAGATCTGGGGTTGCAGTACTTC. It is translated as CASSQDLGLQYF. The V and J genes are TRBV4-3 and TRBJ2-5; D uncertain. The CDR3 loop spans 12 amino acids. Trimming stripped 0 bases from V and 11 bases from J, with 10 bases between. Looked up from germline, CDR1 is LGHNA and CDR2 is YSLEER.

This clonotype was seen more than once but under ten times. The CDR3 nucleotides read TGCAGCGTGGCACTCTACAATGAGCAGTTCTTC. This encodes CSVALYNEQFF. The chain joins TRBV29-1 to TRBJ2-1; no clear D. The CDR3 runs to 11 residues. Germline values: CDR1 SQVTM, CDR2 ANQGSEA. Trimming removed 6 bases at V and 3 bases at J, with 6 bases between.

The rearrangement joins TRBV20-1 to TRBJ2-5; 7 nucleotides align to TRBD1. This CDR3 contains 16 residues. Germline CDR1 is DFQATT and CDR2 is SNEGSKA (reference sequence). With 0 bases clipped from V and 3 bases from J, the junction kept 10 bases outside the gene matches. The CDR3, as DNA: TGCAGTGCTAGAGACCCACGACAGGGTTGGGAAGAGACCCAGTACTTC. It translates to CSARDPRQGWEETQYF.

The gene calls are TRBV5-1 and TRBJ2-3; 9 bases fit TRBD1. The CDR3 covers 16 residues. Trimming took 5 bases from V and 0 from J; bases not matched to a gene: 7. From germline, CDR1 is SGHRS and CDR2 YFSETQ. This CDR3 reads CASRTGQGSSTDTQYF. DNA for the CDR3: TGCGCCAGCAGAACGGGACAGGGCTCGAGCACAGATACGCAGTATTTT.

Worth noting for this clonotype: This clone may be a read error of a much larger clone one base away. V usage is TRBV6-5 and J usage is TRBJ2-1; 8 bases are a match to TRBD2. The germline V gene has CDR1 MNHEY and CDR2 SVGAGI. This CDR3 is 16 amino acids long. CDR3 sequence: CTSSSSGPLSYNEQFF. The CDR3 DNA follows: TGTACCAGCAGTTCTAGCGGGCCCCTCTCCTACAATGAGCAGTTCTTC.

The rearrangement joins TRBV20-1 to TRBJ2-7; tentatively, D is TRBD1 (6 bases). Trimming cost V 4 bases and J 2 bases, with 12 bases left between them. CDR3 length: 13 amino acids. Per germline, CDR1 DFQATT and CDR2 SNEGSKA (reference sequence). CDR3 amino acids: CSAIRQATYEQYF. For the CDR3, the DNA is TGCAGTGCTATCAGACAGGCCACCTACGAGCAGTACTTC.

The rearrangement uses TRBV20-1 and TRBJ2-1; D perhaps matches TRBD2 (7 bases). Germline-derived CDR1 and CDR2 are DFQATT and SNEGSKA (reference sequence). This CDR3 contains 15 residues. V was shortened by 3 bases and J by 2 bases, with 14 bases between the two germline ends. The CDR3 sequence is CSASLRGPTYNEQFF. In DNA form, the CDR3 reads TGCAGTGCTAGTCTGCGGGGGCCGACCTACAATGAGCAGTTCTTC.

The CDR3 DNA is TGTGCCAGCAGCCCGGGACAGGGGGTTCCATTAAGCAATCAGCCCCAGCATTTT. The encoded protein is CASSPGQGVPLSNQPQHF. The chain uses TRBV6-1 and TRBJ1-5, with TRBD1 matching over 11 bases. The CDR3 consists of 18 residues. V trimming: 6 bases; J trimming: 1 base; junction bases outside the gene matches: 11. Germline-derived CDR1 and CDR2 are MNHNS and SASEGT.

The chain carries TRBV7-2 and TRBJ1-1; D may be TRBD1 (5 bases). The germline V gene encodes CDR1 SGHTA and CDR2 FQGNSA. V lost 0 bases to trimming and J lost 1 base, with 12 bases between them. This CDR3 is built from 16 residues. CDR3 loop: CASSLAPGTANTEAFF. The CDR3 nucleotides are TGTGCCAGCAGCTTAGCCCCCGGGACCGCGAACACTGAAGCTTTCTTT.

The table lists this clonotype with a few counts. The CDR3 DNA sequence: TGTGCCAGCAGTTACCACCCACAGAGATATGAATCCTACGAGCAGTACTTC. It codes for CASSYHPQRYESYEQYF. The chain is built from TRBV6-2 or TRBV6-3 and TRBJ2-7; D is unresolved. CDR3 size: 17 residues. Trimming cost V 2 bases and J 1 base, with 18 bases left between them. Germline V gene sequence: CDR1 MNHEY, CDR2 SVGEGT.

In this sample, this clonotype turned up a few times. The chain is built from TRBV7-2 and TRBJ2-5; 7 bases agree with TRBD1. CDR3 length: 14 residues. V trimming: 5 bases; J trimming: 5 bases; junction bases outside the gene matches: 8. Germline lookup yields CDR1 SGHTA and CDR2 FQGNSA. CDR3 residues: CASSRQGTLETQYF. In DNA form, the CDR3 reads TGTGCCAGCAGCCGACAGGGTACATTGGAGACCCAGTACTTC. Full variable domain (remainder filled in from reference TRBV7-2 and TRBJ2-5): GAGVSQSPSNKVTEKGKDVELRCDPISGHTALYWYRQSLGQGLEFLIYFQGNSAPDKSGLPSDRFSAERTGGSVSTLTIQRTQQEDSAVYLCASSRQGTLETQYFGPGTRLLVL.

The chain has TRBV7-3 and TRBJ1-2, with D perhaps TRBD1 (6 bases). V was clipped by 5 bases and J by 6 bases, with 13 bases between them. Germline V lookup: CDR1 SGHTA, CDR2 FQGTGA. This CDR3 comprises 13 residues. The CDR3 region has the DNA TGTGCCAGCAGCCAAAACAGGGATGATGGCTACACCTTC. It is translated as CASSQNRDDGYTF.

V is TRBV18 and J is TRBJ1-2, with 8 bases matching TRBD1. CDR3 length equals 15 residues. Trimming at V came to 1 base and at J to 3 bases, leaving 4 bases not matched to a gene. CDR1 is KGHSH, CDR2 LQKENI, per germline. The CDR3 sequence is CASSPLPDRDYGYTF. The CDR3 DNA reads TGTGCCAGCTCACCACTGCCGGACAGGGACTATGGCTACACCTTC. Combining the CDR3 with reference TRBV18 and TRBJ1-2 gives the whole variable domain NAGVMQNPRHLVRRRGQEARLRCSPMKGHSHVYWYRQLPEEGLKFMVYLQKENIIDESGMPKERFSAEFPKEGPSILRIQQVVRGDSAAYFCASSPLPDRDYGYTFGSGTRLTVV.

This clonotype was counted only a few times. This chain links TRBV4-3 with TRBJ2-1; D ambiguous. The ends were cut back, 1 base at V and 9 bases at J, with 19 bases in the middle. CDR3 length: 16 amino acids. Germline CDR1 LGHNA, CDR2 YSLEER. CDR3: CASSQVLASHPGEQFF. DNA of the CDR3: TGCGCCAGCAGCCAAGTATTGGCTTCCCATCCTGGTGAGCAGTTCTTC.

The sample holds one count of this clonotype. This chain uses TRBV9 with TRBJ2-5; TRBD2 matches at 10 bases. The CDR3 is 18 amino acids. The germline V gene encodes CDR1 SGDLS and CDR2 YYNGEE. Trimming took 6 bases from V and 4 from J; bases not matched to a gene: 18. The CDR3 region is CASKEREGRSQPAETQYF. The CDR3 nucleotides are TGTGCCAGCAAAGAGCGGGAGGGCCGAAGCCAGCCCGCAGAGACCCAGTACTTC.

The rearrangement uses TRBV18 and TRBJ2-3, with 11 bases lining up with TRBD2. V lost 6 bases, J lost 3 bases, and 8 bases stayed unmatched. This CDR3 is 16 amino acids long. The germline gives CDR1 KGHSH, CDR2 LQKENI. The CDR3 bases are TGTGCCAGCTCGAAGACTAGCGGGGCAACAACAGATACGCAGTATTTT. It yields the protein CASSKTSGATTDTQYF.

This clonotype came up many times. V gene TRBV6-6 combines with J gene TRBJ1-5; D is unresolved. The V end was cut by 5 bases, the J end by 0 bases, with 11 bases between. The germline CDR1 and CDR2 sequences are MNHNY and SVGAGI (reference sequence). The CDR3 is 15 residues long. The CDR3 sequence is CASSASRNSNQPQHF. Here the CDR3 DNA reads TGTGCCAGCAGTGCCTCGCGGAATAGCAATCAGCCCCAGCATTTT.

CDR3 loop: CASSLGTSGASYEQYF. In DNA, the CDR3 is TGTGCCAGCAGCTTAGGGACTAGCGGGGCGTCCTACGAGCAGTACTTC. This chain links TRBV7-6 with TRBJ2-7; 12 nucleotides align to TRBD2. The junction had 2 bases not matched to a gene; V was cut back by 1 base and J by 1 base. This CDR3 spans 16 amino acids. Germline CDR1 SGHVS, CDR2 FNYEAQ.

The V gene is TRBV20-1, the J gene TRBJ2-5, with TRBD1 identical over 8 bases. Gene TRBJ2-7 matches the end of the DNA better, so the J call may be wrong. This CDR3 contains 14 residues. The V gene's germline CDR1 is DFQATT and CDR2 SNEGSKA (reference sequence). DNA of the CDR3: TGCAGTGCTTATACCGGGGACAGGAGGTCCGAGCAGTACTTC. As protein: CSAYTGDRRSEQYF.

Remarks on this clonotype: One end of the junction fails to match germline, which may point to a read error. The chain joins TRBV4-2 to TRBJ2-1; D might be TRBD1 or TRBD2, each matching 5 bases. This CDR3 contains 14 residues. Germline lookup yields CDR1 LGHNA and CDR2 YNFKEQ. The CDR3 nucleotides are TGTGCCAGCAGCCAAGAGGGACCCGGCGATGAGCAGTTCTTT. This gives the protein CASSQEGPGDEQFF.

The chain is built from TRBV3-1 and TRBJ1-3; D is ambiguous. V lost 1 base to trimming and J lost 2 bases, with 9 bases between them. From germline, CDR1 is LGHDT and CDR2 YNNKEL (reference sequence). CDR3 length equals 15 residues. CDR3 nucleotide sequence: TGTGCCAGCAGCCAAGGCAGGAGTACTGGAAACACCATATATTTT. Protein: CASSQGRSTGNTIYF.

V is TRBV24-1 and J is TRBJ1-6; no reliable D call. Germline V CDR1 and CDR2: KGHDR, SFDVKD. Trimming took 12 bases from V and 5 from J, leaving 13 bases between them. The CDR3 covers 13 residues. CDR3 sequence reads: CASPRLNNSPLHF. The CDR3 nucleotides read TGTGCCTCCCCGCGGCTAAATAATTCACCCCTCCACTTT.

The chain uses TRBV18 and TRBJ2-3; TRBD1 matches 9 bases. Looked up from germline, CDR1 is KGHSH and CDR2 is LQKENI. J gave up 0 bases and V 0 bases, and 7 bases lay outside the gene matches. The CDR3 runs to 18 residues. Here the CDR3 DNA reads TGTGCCAGCTCACCACCACCCTACAGGGGGCAAAGCACAGATACGCAGTATTTT. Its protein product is CASSPPPYRGQSTDTQYF.